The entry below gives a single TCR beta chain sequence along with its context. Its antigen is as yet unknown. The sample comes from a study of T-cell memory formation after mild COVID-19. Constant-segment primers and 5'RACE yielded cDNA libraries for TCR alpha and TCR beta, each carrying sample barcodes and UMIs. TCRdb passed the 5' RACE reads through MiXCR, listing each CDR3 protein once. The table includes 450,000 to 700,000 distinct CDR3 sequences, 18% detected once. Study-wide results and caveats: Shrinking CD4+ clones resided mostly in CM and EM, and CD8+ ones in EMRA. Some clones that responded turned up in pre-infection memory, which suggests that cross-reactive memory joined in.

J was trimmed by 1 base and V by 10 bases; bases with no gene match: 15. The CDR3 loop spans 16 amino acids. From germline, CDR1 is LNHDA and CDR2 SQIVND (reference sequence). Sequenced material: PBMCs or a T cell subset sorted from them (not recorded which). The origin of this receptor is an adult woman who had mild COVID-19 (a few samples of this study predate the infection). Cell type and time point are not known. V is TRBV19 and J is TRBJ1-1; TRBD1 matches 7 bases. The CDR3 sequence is CATRQGAVIWNTEAFF. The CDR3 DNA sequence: TGTGCCACCCGACAGGGCGCGGTTATTTGGAACACTGAAGCTTTCTTT.